Listed below are T cell receptor beta chains from one sample, sequenced in a study of early T cells in non-severe SARS-CoV-2 infection. From the 5' RACE reads, TCRdb called clonotypes with MiXCR, one entry per CDR3 protein. The repertoire holds tens of thousands of distinct CDR3 sequences, with approximately 5.3% as singletons. The sequenced material came from whole blood. The receptor source for this set is an adult who was a healthcare worker with PCR-confirmed SARS-CoV-2 infection or an uninfected control (not recorded which). The CDR3 runs from the conserved cysteine through the conserved F or W. D genes are given only for firm matches. Clone size, where shown, is once, few, many, or a class for clones that have expanded.

V gene: TRBV27
D gene: TRBD1
clone size: many
J gene: TRBJ1-3
CDR3 DNA: TGTGCCAGCAGTCCTCGGACAGGGCCAGGAAACACCATATATTTT
CDR3 protein: CASSPRTGPGNTIYF

V gene: TRBV5-1
D gene: TRBD1
clone size: medium-sized
J gene: TRBJ1-2
CDR3 DNA: TGCGCCAGCAGCTATTCGGGACAGAGCTTCTATGGCTACACCTTC
CDR3 protein: CASSYSGQSFYGYTF

V gene: TRBV24-1
D gene: TRBD1
clone size: many
J gene: TRBJ2-5
CDR3 DNA: TGTGCCACCGGAGGACAGGTCCAAGAGACCCAGTACTTC
CDR3 protein: CATGGQVQETQYF

V gene: TRBV7-2
D gene: TRBD2
clone size: NA
J gene: TRBJ2-5
CDR3 DNA: TGTGCCAGCCAGCGGGAGATAGGGACCCAGTACTTC
CDR3 protein: CASQREIGTQYF

V gene: TRBV7-9
D gene: NA
clone size: few
J gene: TRBJ2-5
CDR3 DNA: TGTGCCAGCAGCTCAGCCGCAGGGAAACCAGAGACCCAGTACTTC
CDR3 protein: CASSSAAGKPETQYF

V gene: TRBV7-8
D gene: NA
clone size: NA
J gene: TRBJ1-1
CDR3 DNA: TGTGCCAGCAGCCGCGGGTCCAACACTGAAGCTTTCTTT
CDR3 protein: CASSRGSNTEAFF

V gene: TRBV6-1
D gene: NA
clone size: medium-sized
J gene: TRBJ2-6
CDR3 DNA: TGTGCCAGCAACGAAGGAGGTTCTGGGGCCAACGTCCTGACTTTC
CDR3 protein: CASNEGGSGANVLTF

V gene: TRBV28
D gene: NA
clone size: once
J gene: TRBJ2-3
CDR3 DNA: TGTGCCAGCAGTTTCCAGGGGGGTACGCAGTATTTT
CDR3 protein: CASSFQGGTQYF

V gene: TRBV25-1
D gene: TRBD2
clone size: many
J gene: TRBJ2-5
CDR3 DNA: TGTGCCAGCAGTGGAAGGGGACTAGCGGGAGGACCCAAGACCCAGTACTTC
CDR3 protein: CASSGRGLAGGPKTQYF

V gene: TRBV20-1
D gene: TRBD1
clone size: many
J gene: TRBJ2-5
CDR3 DNA: TGCAGTGCTGAACCCCGACAGGGCGGAGAGACCCAGTACTTC
CDR3 protein: CSAEPRQGGETQYF

V gene: TRBV7-2
D gene: TRBD1
clone size: many
J gene: TRBJ1-2
CDR3 DNA: TGTGCCAGCAGCTTGGACAGGGCCCGGGAGCGCGGCTACACCTTC
CDR3 protein: CASSLDRARERGYTF

V gene: TRBV5-4
D gene: NA
clone size: few
J gene: TRBJ2-3
CDR3 DNA: TGTGCCAGCAGCGAACGGGGGACCACAGATACGCAGTATTTT
CDR3 protein: CASSERGTTDTQYF

V gene: TRBV28
D gene: NA
clone size: few
J gene: TRBJ2-7
CDR3 DNA: TGTGCCAGCAGTTCCAACGGACTTGCGGGACGCTCCTACGAGCAGTACTTC
CDR3 protein: CASSSNGLAGRSYEQYF

V gene: TRBV20-1
D gene: NA
clone size: few
J gene: TRBJ1-2
CDR3 DNA: TGCAGTGCTAGAGCGGGGACCAACTATGGCTACACCTTC
CDR3 protein: CSARAGTNYGYTF

V gene: TRBV27
D gene: TRBD1
clone size: many
J gene: TRBJ2-7
CDR3 DNA: TGTGCCAGCAGTTTAGGGGGACAGGGGAGGCGCGAGCAGTACTTC
CDR3 protein: CASSLGGQGRREQYF

V gene: TRBV5-1
D gene: NA
clone size: many
J gene: TRBJ1-2
CDR3 DNA: TGCGCCAGCAGCGCGAACTATGGCTACACCTTC
CDR3 protein: CASSANYGYTF

V gene: TRBV15
D gene: TRBD1
clone size: many
J gene: TRBJ2-3
CDR3 DNA: TGTGCCACCAGCAGAGATCACCCTATCAGGGGGCCCGGGCCAGATACGCAGTATTTT
CDR3 protein: CATSRDHPIRGPGPDTQYF

V gene: TRBV9
D gene: TRBD2
clone size: many
J gene: TRBJ2-1
CDR3 DNA: TGTGCCAGCAGCGTAACGACTAGCGGGAGGGCCAATGAGCAGTTCTTC
CDR3 protein: CASSVTTSGRANEQFF

V gene: TRBV6-4
D gene: NA
clone size: few
J gene: TRBJ2-7
CDR3 DNA: TGTGCCAGCAGGGCGGGGCTCTCCTACGAGCAGTACTTC
CDR3 protein: CASRAGLSYEQYF

V gene: TRBV2
D gene: NA
clone size: few
J gene: TRBJ2-3
CDR3 DNA: TGTGCCAGCAGTGAGTCCGGGATGGGCACAGATACGCAGTATTTT
CDR3 protein: CASSESGMGTDTQYF

V gene: TRBV5-1
D gene: TRBD2
clone size: many
J gene: TRBJ2-1
CDR3 DNA: TGCGCCAGCAGCTTGGACCCAGGACTAGCGGTCTACAATGAGCAGTTCTTC
CDR3 protein: CASSLDPGLAVYNEQFF

V gene: TRBV20-1
D gene: TRBD1
clone size: many
J gene: TRBJ2-4
CDR3 DNA: TGCAGTGCTAGTAGTGACAGGGGAAGAATAGGCAAAAACATTCAGTACTTC
CDR3 protein: CSASSDRGRIGKNIQYF

V gene: TRBV7-9
D gene: TRBD1
clone size: few
J gene: TRBJ1-4
CDR3 DNA: TGTGCCAGCAGCTTCACCGGGACAGGGCTCCGGAATGAAAAACTGTTTTTT
CDR3 protein: CASSFTGTGLRNEKLFF

V gene: TRBV6-5
D gene: TRBD2
clone size: many
J gene: TRBJ2-7
CDR3 DNA: TGTGCCAGCAGCCTAGGACTAGAGGGGACCTACGAGCAGTACTTC
CDR3 protein: CASSLGLEGTYEQYF

V gene: TRBV2
D gene: NA
clone size: many
J gene: TRBJ1-4
CDR3 DNA: TGTGCCAGCAGGCAGGATCGGGGGGGTGAAAAACTGTTTTTT
CDR3 protein: CASRQDRGGEKLFF

V gene: TRBV6-1
D gene: NA
clone size: many
J gene: TRBJ1-1
CDR3 DNA: TGTGCCAGCAGTGAAAACGGGAGTCCCATGAACACTGAAGCTTTCTTT
CDR3 protein: CASSENGSPMNTEAFF

V gene: TRBV5-1
D gene: NA
clone size: NA
J gene: TRBJ2-3
CDR3 DNA: TGCGCCAGCAGCTTGAGCGGTAGCATCACAGATACGCAGTATTTT
CDR3 protein: CASSLSGSITDTQYF

V gene: TRBV5-1
D gene: NA
clone size: NA
J gene: TRBJ1-1
CDR3 DNA: TGCGCCAGCCAAACCATAGGCGGGGCGAACACTGAAGCTTTCTTT
CDR3 protein: CASQTIGGANTEAFF

V gene: TRBV27
D gene: NA
clone size: NA
J gene: TRBJ1-5
CDR3 DNA: TGTGCCAGCAGTCCTGACATTTTCCGCAATCAGCCCCAGCATTTT
CDR3 protein: CASSPDIFRNQPQHF

V gene: TRBV20-1
D gene: NA
clone size: few
J gene: TRBJ1-4
CDR3 DNA: TGCAGTGCTATGCGAGGGGGTTATGAAAAACTGTTTTTT
CDR3 protein: CSAMRGGYEKLFF

V gene: TRBV10-2
D gene: TRBD2
clone size: many
J gene: TRBJ2-2
CDR3 DNA: TGCGCCAGCAAAACTAGCGGGAGGGCCTACACCGGGGAGCTGTTTTTT
CDR3 protein: CASKTSGRAYTGELFF

V gene: TRBV6-6
D gene: TRBD2
clone size: few
J gene: TRBJ2-2
CDR3 DNA: TGTGCCAGCAGACCACTAATAGCGGGTCCAACCGGGGAGCTGTTTTTT
CDR3 protein: CASRPLIAGPTGELFF

V gene: TRBV25-1
D gene: TRBD2
clone size: many
J gene: TRBJ2-7
CDR3 DNA: TGTGCCAGCAGTGGCCTAGGGACTAGCGGGAGTATGTACGAGCAGTACTTC
CDR3 protein: CASSGLGTSGSMYEQYF

V gene: TRBV12-3/TRBV12-4
D gene: NA
clone size: many
J gene: TRBJ1-2
CDR3 DNA: TGTGCCAGCAGTCCCTCCCCGTTGACGATGGGTGGCTACACCTTC
CDR3 protein: CASSPSPLTMGGYTF

V gene: TRBV20-1
D gene: NA
clone size: many
J gene: TRBJ2-7
CDR3 DNA: TGCAGTGCTAGGGGGCCACAGGGACGGGAGCAGTACTTC
CDR3 protein: CSARGPQGREQYF

V gene: TRBV3-1
D gene: NA
clone size: many
J gene: TRBJ2-2
CDR3 DNA: TGTGCCAGCAGCCAAGCTCTAACAGGAAACACCGGGGAGCTGTTTTTT
CDR3 protein: CASSQALTGNTGELFF

V gene: TRBV29-1
D gene: NA
clone size: many
J gene: TRBJ1-5
CDR3 DNA: TGCAGCGTTTCGGAACACCGCAATCAGCCCCAGCATTTT
CDR3 protein: CSVSEHRNQPQHF

V gene: TRBV5-1
D gene: NA
clone size: many
J gene: TRBJ2-7
CDR3 DNA: TGCGCCAGCAGCTTAACGGGTTACACCTACGAGCAGTACTTC
CDR3 protein: CASSLTGYTYEQYF

V gene: TRBV6-4
D gene: TRBD2
clone size: many
J gene: TRBJ2-3
CDR3 DNA: TGTGCCAGCAGTCAAAGCGGGAGTGATACGCAGTATTTT
CDR3 protein: CASSQSGSDTQYF

V gene: TRBV6-1
D gene: NA
clone size: few
J gene: TRBJ2-7
CDR3 DNA: TGTGCCAGCAGTGAAGCCACAGGAACCGAGCAGTACTTC
CDR3 protein: CASSEATGTEQYF

V gene: TRBV30
D gene: NA
clone size: NA
J gene: TRBJ1-2
CDR3 DNA: TGTGCCTGGAGTCCCCCAGGGCACTATGGCTACACCTTC
CDR3 protein: CAWSPPGHYGYTF

V gene: TRBV7-8
D gene: NA
clone size: many
J gene: TRBJ1-4
CDR3 DNA: TGTGCCAGCAGCCACCCCGTGGGTGCAACTAATGAAAAACTGTTTTTT
CDR3 protein: CASSHPVGATNEKLFF

V gene: TRBV20-1
D gene: NA
clone size: few
J gene: TRBJ1-4
CDR3 DNA: TGCAGTGCTGAGAGGGTATCGAGAGAAAAACTGTTTTTT
CDR3 protein: CSAERVSREKLFF

V gene: TRBV12-3/TRBV12-4
D gene: NA
clone size: many
J gene: TRBJ2-3
CDR3 DNA: TGTGCCAGCAGTTTGATAGCGGGCACAGATACGCAGTATTTT
CDR3 protein: CASSLIAGTDTQYF

V gene: TRBV28
D gene: NA
clone size: many
J gene: TRBJ1-2
CDR3 DNA: TGTGCCAGCCAGAGGACGGGGGGCGCTATAGATGGCTACACCTTC
CDR3 protein: CASQRTGGAIDGYTF

V gene: TRBV5-5
D gene: NA
clone size: NA
J gene: TRBJ1-1
CDR3 DNA: TGTGCCAGCAGCTTGGAAGGCTTGGGCACTGAAGCTTTCTTT
CDR3 protein: CASSLEGLGTEAFF

V gene: TRBV18
D gene: NA
clone size: many
J gene: TRBJ1-1
CDR3 DNA: TGTGCCAGCTCACCAGCGGGCGGGGACACTGAAGCTTTCTTT
CDR3 protein: CASSPAGGDTEAFF

V gene: TRBV9
D gene: NA
clone size: many
J gene: TRBJ2-3
CDR3 DNA: TGTGCCAGCAGCGTAGGGTTAGACCCAGATACGCAGTATTTT
CDR3 protein: CASSVGLDPDTQYF

V gene: TRBV9
D gene: TRBD2
clone size: many
J gene: TRBJ2-7
CDR3 DNA: TGTGCCAGCTCCGGACTAGCGGGAGGATACGAGCAGTACTTC
CDR3 protein: CASSGLAGGYEQYF

V gene: TRBV6-5
D gene: TRBD2
clone size: NA
J gene: TRBJ2-3
CDR3 DNA: TGTGCCAGCAGAAGTGGCGGGAGCCCCACAGATACGCAGTATTTT
CDR3 protein: CASRSGGSPTDTQYF

V gene: TRBV2
D gene: NA
clone size: NA
J gene: TRBJ2-2
CDR3 DNA: TGTGCCAGCCGCCCAGGGTTGGGGGAGCTGTTTTTT
CDR3 protein: CASRPGLGELFF

V gene: TRBV20-1
D gene: NA
clone size: NA
J gene: TRBJ2-1
CDR3 DNA: TGCAGTGCTAGTCCACCCGGTGAGCAGTTCTTC
CDR3 protein: CSASPPGEQFF

V gene: TRBV5-4
D gene: NA
clone size: medium-sized
J gene: TRBJ2-4
CDR3 DNA: TGTGCCAGCAGCGCCGGGGGCTTAGCCAAAAACATTCAGTACTTC
CDR3 protein: CASSAGGLAKNIQYF

V gene: TRBV28
D gene: NA
clone size: many
J gene: TRBJ2-2
CDR3 DNA: TGTGCCAGCAGTTCTAGCAGACTACTGGGCACCGGGGAGCTGTTTTTT
CDR3 protein: CASSSSRLLGTGELFF

V gene: TRBV4-1
D gene: TRBD1
clone size: NA
J gene: TRBJ1-1
CDR3 DNA: TGCGCCAGCAGCTTGGGACAGGTCACGAACACTGAAGCTTTCTTT
CDR3 protein: CASSLGQVTNTEAFF

V gene: TRBV9
D gene: NA
clone size: many
J gene: TRBJ1-6
CDR3 DNA: TGTGCCAGCAGCGTAGGTGGCCGTGATTCCTCACCCCTCCACTTT
CDR3 protein: CASSVGGRDSSPLHF

V gene: TRBV6-4
D gene: NA
clone size: NA
J gene: TRBJ2-2
CDR3 DNA: TGTGCCAGCAGTGAGACTAACACCGGGGAGCTGTTTTTT
CDR3 protein: CASSETNTGELFF

V gene: TRBV12-3/TRBV12-4
D gene: NA
clone size: many
J gene: TRBJ2-3
CDR3 DNA: TGTGCCAGCAGTTTAGGGGGACTGCTCCAAACAGATACGCAGTATTTT
CDR3 protein: CASSLGGLLQTDTQYF

V gene: TRBV6-1
D gene: NA
clone size: few
J gene: TRBJ2-1
CDR3 DNA: TGTGCCAGCACCAGGGCCCCGAGCTCCTACAATGAGCAGTTCTTC
CDR3 protein: CASTRAPSSYNEQFF